These T cell receptor beta chains were read from a single sample in a study of T-cell memory formation after mild COVID-19. TCRdb re-called the 5' RACE reads through MiXCR, storing one row per CDR3 protein. This table has about 190,000 distinct CDR3 sequences, around 18% appearing once. Sequencing was performed on PBMCs or a T cell subset sorted from them (not recorded which). These receptor sequences come from an adult woman who had mild COVID-19 (a few samples of this study predate the infection). Cell type and time point are not known. Both conserved end residues are part of each CDR3. D genes are given only for firm matches.

V gene: TRBV6-5
D gene: -
J gene: TRBJ1-2
CDR3 protein: CASRSAQGGYTF

V gene: TRBV21-1
D gene: -
J gene: TRBJ2-3
CDR3 protein: CASSTPERRDTPYF

V gene: TRBV5-1
D gene: -
J gene: TRBJ2-5
CDR3 protein: CASSSQGGRGETQYF

V gene: TRBV30
D gene: -
J gene: TRBJ1-1
CDR3 protein: CAVQSNTEAFF

V gene: TRBV5-5
D gene: TRBD1
J gene: TRBJ1-3
CDR3 protein: CASSFGQGVSGNTIYF

V gene: TRBV20-1
D gene: -
J gene: TRBJ1-1
CDR3 protein: CSALQTGAGTEAFF

V gene: TRBV29-1
D gene: TRBD1
J gene: TRBJ1-1
CDR3 protein: CSVRGTGWAEAFF

V gene: TRBV24-1
D gene: TRBD2
J gene: TRBJ2-1
CDR3 protein: CATSDSGLAGGEQFF

V gene: TRBV6-6
D gene: -
J gene: TRBJ2-6
CDR3 protein: CASSYGDSGANVLTF

V gene: TRBV3-1
D gene: TRBD2
J gene: TRBJ2-5
CDR3 protein: CASSQDRGLGRETQYF

V gene: TRBV5-6
D gene: TRBD2
J gene: TRBJ2-2
CDR3 protein: CASSLVAGARDTGELFF

V gene: TRBV4-2
D gene: -
J gene: TRBJ1-3
CDR3 protein: CASSQAEGIEGNTIYF

V gene: TRBV20-1
D gene: TRBD1
J gene: TRBJ2-2
CDR3 protein: CSARDPGQGNTGELFF

V gene: TRBV7-9
D gene: -
J gene: TRBJ2-1
CDR3 protein: CASSPPPGNNEQFF

V gene: TRBV6-5
D gene: -
J gene: TRBJ2-1
CDR3 protein: CASRSQNEQFF